Below, one T cell receptor (beta chain) is given with its context. One end of the junction is discordant with germline, which a read error may explain. Study processing details: Amplified reference gene primers provided the basis for estimating nucleated cell counts. TCRdb's copy holds only in-frame clones and misses some; the assay was immunoSEQ multiplex PCR. That table supplies the V and J calls and clone size; D and trimming were determined from the DNA. This sample has about 50,000 clones, with roughly 91% found just once. This specimen comes from a study of blood T cell repertoires in COVID-19. Study summary: Acute and convalescent COVID-19 samples came from the United States, Italy and Spain.

The TCR was taken from a human donor in a cohort sampled during active COVID-19. Input material: peripheral blood.

CDR3 in DNA: TGTGCCAGTAGTCCCTCCTCGACAGGCGGGGGCTCCTTC. This sequence encodes CASSPSSTGGGSF. The chain recombines TRBV19 with TRBJ2-4, with D perhaps matching TRBD2 (7 bases). The CDR3 spans 13 residues. Germline CDR1 and CDR2: LNHDA and SQIVND (reference sequence).